The rows below give T cell receptor beta chains drawn from one sample of a study of identical twins. TCRdb passed the 5' RACE reads through MiXCR, listing each CDR3 protein once. The sample contains 500,000 to 550,000 distinct CDR3 sequences, about a fifth of which appear only once. This sample was shared with a second study, whose subject was yellow fever vaccine responses in identical twins.

The sequenced material came from CD4+ T cells sorted from blood. These receptors all stem from a young woman in good health. The CDR3 runs from the conserved cysteine through the conserved F or W. A D gene is named only where the DNA matches it firmly. Size values are once, few and many counts, or a class for expanded clones, and some rows have none.

CDR3: CASRAGVSNTGELFF
DNA: TGTGCCAGCAGGGCAGGGGTTTCGAACACCGGGGAGCTGTTTTTT
size: few
D: NA
V: TRBV3-1
J: TRBJ2-2

CDR3: CASSQRGQTYEQYF
DNA: TGTGCCAGCAGCCAAAGGGGACAGACCTACGAGCAGTACTTC
size: NA
D: TRBD1
V: TRBV3-1
J: TRBJ2-7

CDR3: CSVERRDSPYEQYF
DNA: TGCAGCGTTGAGCGCCGGGACTCACCCTACGAGCAGTACTTC
size: few
D: NA
V: TRBV29-1
J: TRBJ2-7

CDR3: CASSLVPSVQETQYF
DNA: TGTGCCAGCAGCTTAGTTCCCAGCGTCCAGGAGACCCAGTACTTC
size: NA
D: NA
V: TRBV11-2
J: TRBJ2-5

CDR3: CASIGDLRLTQETQYF
DNA: TGTGCCAGCATTGGGGACTTGCGATTGACCCAAGAGACCCAGTACTTC
size: NA
D: NA
V: TRBV28
J: TRBJ2-5

CDR3: CASSFGVYVQFF
DNA: TGTGCCAGCAGCTTCGGGGTTTACGTGCAGTTCTTC
size: NA
D: NA
V: TRBV11-3
J: TRBJ2-1

CDR3: CASSLEAFYEQYF
DNA: TGCGCCAGCAGCTTGGAGGCGTTCTACGAGCAGTACTTC
size: many
D: NA
V: TRBV5-1
J: TRBJ2-7

CDR3: CSARAGDMLNTEAFF
DNA: TGCAGTGCTAGGGCAGGGGACATGTTGAACACTGAAGCTTTCTTT
size: few
D: NA
V: TRBV20-1
J: TRBJ1-1

CDR3: CASRQARQGKYGYTF
DNA: TGTGCCAGCAGACAAGCCAGACAGGGAAAGTATGGCTACACCTTC
size: NA
D: TRBD1
V: TRBV27
J: TRBJ1-2

CDR3: CASSLSRGPSSTDTQYF
DNA: TGTGCCAGCAGCCTCTCTAGGGGGCCCTCTAGCACAGATACGCAGTATTTT
size: many
D: TRBD1
V: TRBV12-3/TRBV12-4
J: TRBJ2-3

CDR3: CASSLKPRSSYEQYF
DNA: TGTGCCAGCAGTTTAAAGCCCAGGAGCTCCTACGAGCAGTACTTC
size: NA
D: NA
V: TRBV28
J: TRBJ2-7

CDR3: CASSPSGGPRTDTQYF
DNA: TGTGCCAGCAGTCCCAGTGGGGGCCCGCGGACAGATACGCAGTATTTT
size: few
D: NA
V: TRBV12-3/TRBV12-4
J: TRBJ2-3

CDR3: CASSFSGTTDTQYF
DNA: TGTGCCAGCAGCTTTAGCGGTACCACAGATACGCAGTATTTT
size: NA
D: NA
V: TRBV5-5
J: TRBJ2-3

CDR3: CASGASDGPYEQYF
DNA: TGTGCCAGCGGAGCCTCAGATGGCCCCTACGAGCAGTACTTC
size: NA
D: NA
V: TRBV11-3
J: TRBJ2-7

CDR3: CASTNRGPYNEQFF
DNA: TGTGCCAGCACTAACAGGGGGCCTTACAATGAGCAGTTCTTC
size: few
D: TRBD1
V: TRBV11-2
J: TRBJ2-1

CDR3: CASSLVSNGLAGERGETQYF
DNA: TGCGCCAGCAGCTTGGTATCCAATGGGCTAGCGGGAGAGAGAGGAGAGACCCAGTACTTC
size: NA
D: TRBD2
V: TRBV5-1
J: TRBJ2-5

CDR3: CSARSGTSGSSYEQYF
DNA: TGCAGTGCTAGATCCGGGACTAGCGGGAGCTCCTACGAGCAGTACTTC
size: NA
D: TRBD2
V: TRBV20-1
J: TRBJ2-7

CDR3: CATSDLSGGGDTQYF
DNA: TGTGCCACCAGTGATTTGAGCGGGGGAGGGGATACGCAGTATTTT
size: few
D: TRBD2
V: TRBV24-1
J: TRBJ2-3

CDR3: CASSQDSNRVSSYNEQFF
DNA: TGCGCCAGCAGCCAGGATTCAAACAGGGTCTCCTCTTACAATGAGCAGTTCTTC
size: NA
D: NA
V: TRBV4-1
J: TRBJ2-1

CDR3: CASSSQGAAVEKLFF
DNA: TGTGCCAGCAGCTCTCAGGGGGCGGCAGTTGAAAAACTGTTTTTT
size: many
D: TRBD1
V: TRBV7-9
J: TRBJ1-4

CDR3: CASSLVSGAAFEAFF
DNA: TGCGCCAGCAGCTTGGTATCAGGGGCCGCTTTTGAAGCTTTCTTT
size: NA
D: NA
V: TRBV5-1
J: TRBJ1-1

CDR3: CASSLIGGLNTEAFF
DNA: TGTGCCAGCAGCTTAATAGGGGGCTTGAACACTGAAGCTTTCTTT
size: NA
D: TRBD1
V: TRBV7-2
J: TRBJ1-1

CDR3: CASSEEQVIEAFF
DNA: TGTGCCAGCAGCGAGGAGCAGGTAATTGAAGCTTTCTTT
size: few
D: NA
V: TRBV7-2
J: TRBJ1-1

CDR3: CASRSNRDSNQPQHF
DNA: TGTGCCAGCAGATCGAACAGGGATAGCAATCAGCCCCAGCATTTT
size: few
D: NA
V: TRBV12-3/TRBV12-4
J: TRBJ1-5

CDR3: CASSNVLTKEQETQYF
DNA: TGTGCCAGCAGCAACGTACTAACCAAAGAACAAGAGACCCAGTACTTC
size: few
D: NA
V: TRBV5-4
J: TRBJ2-5

CDR3: CAISAVAGSTGELFF
DNA: TGTGCCATCAGTGCAGTAGCGGGAAGCACCGGGGAGCTGTTTTTT
size: NA
D: TRBD2
V: TRBV10-3
J: TRBJ2-2

CDR3: CATSRAGLAGGYNEQFF
DNA: TGTGCCACCAGTCGGGCGGGTCTAGCGGGAGGCTACAATGAGCAGTTCTTC
size: NA
D: TRBD2
V: TRBV24-1
J: TRBJ2-1

CDR3: CASSPGGSGGYNEQFF
DNA: TGTGCCAGCAGCCCTGGGGGTAGCGGGGGTTACAATGAGCAGTTCTTC
size: few
D: TRBD2
V: TRBV7-9
J: TRBJ2-1

CDR3: CASSLISGGIYNEQFF
DNA: TGTGCCAGCAGCTTGATCAGCGGGGGGATATACAATGAGCAGTTCTTC
size: few
D: TRBD2
V: TRBV7-6
J: TRBJ2-1

CDR3: CASEINYGYTF
DNA: TGTGCCAGCGAGATCAACTATGGCTACACCTTC
size: NA
D: NA
V: TRBV6-1
J: TRBJ1-2

CDR3: CASSSATSGRHPF
DNA: TGTGCCAGCAGTTCCGCGACTAGCGGGAGGCACCCTTTC
size: few
D: TRBD2
V: TRBV12-3/TRBV12-4
J: TRBJ2-1

CDR3: CASSFSWQETQYF
DNA: TGTGCCAGCAGTTTCTCCTGGCAAGAGACCCAGTACTTC
size: NA
D: NA
V: TRBV12-3/TRBV12-4
J: TRBJ2-5

CDR3: CASSSTSGRPTSYEQYF
DNA: TGCGCCAGCAGCTCGACTAGCGGGAGGCCAACCTCCTACGAGCAGTACTTC
size: NA
D: TRBD2
V: TRBV5-1
J: TRBJ2-7

CDR3: CATSGVRYNEQFF
DNA: TGTGCCACCAGTGGTGTCAGGTACAATGAGCAGTTCTTC
size: NA
D: NA
V: TRBV24-1
J: TRBJ2-1

CDR3: CASSFTPGLTGANVLTF
DNA: TGTGCCAGCAGTTTTACCCCAGGGCTGACTGGGGCCAACGTCCTGACTTTC
size: few
D: NA
V: TRBV28
J: TRBJ2-6

CDR3: CSVGLTWDQETQYF
DNA: TGCAGCGTTGGATTGACTTGGGACCAAGAGACCCAGTACTTC
size: NA
D: NA
V: TRBV29-1
J: TRBJ2-5

CDR3: CASSFGTATGELFF
DNA: TGTGCCAGCAGCTTCGGGACCGCCACCGGGGAGCTGTTTTTT
size: NA
D: NA
V: TRBV7-2
J: TRBJ2-2

CDR3: CASSSWDRGNEQFF
DNA: TGTGCCAGCAGCTCCTGGGACAGGGGGAATGAGCAGTTCTTC
size: NA
D: TRBD1
V: TRBV7-9
J: TRBJ2-1

CDR3: CAISSPGSGTEAFF
DNA: TGTGCCATCTCGAGTCCGGGGAGTGGCACTGAAGCTTTCTTT
size: NA
D: NA
V: TRBV10-3
J: TRBJ1-1

CDR3: CASSLIAGSPNEQFF
DNA: TGTGCCAGCAGCCTAATAGCGGGGAGTCCCAATGAGCAGTTCTTC
size: NA
D: TRBD2
V: TRBV3-1
J: TRBJ2-1

CDR3: CASSQTGGEGQETQYF
DNA: TGCGCCAGCAGCCAAACAGGGGGCGAGGGTCAAGAGACCCAGTACTTC
size: NA
D: TRBD1
V: TRBV4-1
J: TRBJ2-5

CDR3: CAISETGETQYF
DNA: TGTGCCATCAGTGAGACAGGGGAGACCCAGTACTTC
size: few
D: NA
V: TRBV10-3
J: TRBJ2-5

CDR3: CASSYSIWGNSTDTQYF
DNA: TGTGCCAGCAGTTACTCGATATGGGGGAATAGCACAGATACGCAGTATTTT
size: few
D: NA
V: TRBV6-5
J: TRBJ2-3

CDR3: CASSVAGLGANVLTF
DNA: TGTGCCAGCAGCGTAGCAGGGCTTGGGGCCAACGTCCTGACTTTC
size: NA
D: NA
V: TRBV7-9
J: TRBJ2-6

CDR3: CASSLALVLYNEQFF
DNA: TGTGCCAGCAGCTTAGCGCTGGTTCTCTACAATGAGCAGTTCTTC
size: few
D: NA
V: TRBV7-2
J: TRBJ2-1